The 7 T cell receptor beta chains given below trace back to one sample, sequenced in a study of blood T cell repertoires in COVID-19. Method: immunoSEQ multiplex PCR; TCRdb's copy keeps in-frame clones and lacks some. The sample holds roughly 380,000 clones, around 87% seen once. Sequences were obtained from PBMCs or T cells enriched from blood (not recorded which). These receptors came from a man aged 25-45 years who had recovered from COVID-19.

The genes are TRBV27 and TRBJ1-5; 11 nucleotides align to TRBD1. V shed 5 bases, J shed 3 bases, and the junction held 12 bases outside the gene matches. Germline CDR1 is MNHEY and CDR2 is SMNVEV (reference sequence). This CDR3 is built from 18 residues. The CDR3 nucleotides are TGTGCCAGCAGTCCATACGGACAGGGGGCGGGTGCCAATCAGCCCCAGCATTTT. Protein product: CASSPYGQGAGANQPQHF.

CDR3 DNA: TGTGCCAGCAGCTTGCATCAGGAAGGCGGCTACACCTTC. Translated: CASSLHQEGGYTF. The V call is TRBV7-2, the J call TRBJ1-2; D is unclear. Per germline, CDR1 SGHTA and CDR2 FQGNSA. V lost 3 bases to trimming and J lost 8 bases, with 13 bases between them. CDR3 length: 13 residues.

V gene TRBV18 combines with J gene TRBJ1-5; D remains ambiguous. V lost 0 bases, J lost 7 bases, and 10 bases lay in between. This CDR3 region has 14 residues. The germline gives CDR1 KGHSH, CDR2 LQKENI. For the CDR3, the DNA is TGTGCCAGCTCACCACCAACAGATGGACAGCCCCAGCATTTT. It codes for CASSPPTDGQPQHF.

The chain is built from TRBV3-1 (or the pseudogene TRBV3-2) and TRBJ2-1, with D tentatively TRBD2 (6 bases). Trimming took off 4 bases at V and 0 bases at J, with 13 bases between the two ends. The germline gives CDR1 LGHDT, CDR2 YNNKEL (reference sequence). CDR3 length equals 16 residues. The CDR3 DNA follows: TGTGCCAGCAGCCTAAGCGGGCCGAGCTCCTACAATGAGCAGTTCTTC. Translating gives CASSLSGPSSYNEQFF.

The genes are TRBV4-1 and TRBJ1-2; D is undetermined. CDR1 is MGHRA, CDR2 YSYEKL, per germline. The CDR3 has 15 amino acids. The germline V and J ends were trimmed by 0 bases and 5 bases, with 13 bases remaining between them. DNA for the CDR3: TGCGCCAGCAGCCAAGAGGTCAGGAACCCTTATGGCTACACCTTC. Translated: CASSQEVRNPYGYTF.

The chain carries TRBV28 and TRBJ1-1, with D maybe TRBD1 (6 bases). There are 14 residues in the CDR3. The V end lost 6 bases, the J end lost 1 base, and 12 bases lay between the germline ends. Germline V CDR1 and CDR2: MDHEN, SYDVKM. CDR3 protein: CASRWGQRNTEAFF. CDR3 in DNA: TGTGCCAGCAGGTGGGGACAACGGAACACTGAAGCTTTCTTT.

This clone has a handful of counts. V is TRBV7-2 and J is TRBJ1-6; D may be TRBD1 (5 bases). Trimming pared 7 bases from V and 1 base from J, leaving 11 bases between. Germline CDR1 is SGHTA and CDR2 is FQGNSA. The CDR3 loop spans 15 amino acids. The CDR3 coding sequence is TGTGCCAGCACGGGGGATGAATCCTATAATTCACCCCTCCACTTT. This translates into CASTGDESYNSPLHF.